The next 30 T cell receptor beta chains were all read from a single sample in a study of beta chain features in type 1 diabetes (dated by TCRdb to the late 2010s). Library preparation used the immunoSEQ multiplex PCR assay. The entire amount of isolated RNA was reverse transcribed using the High Capacity cDNA Reverse Transcription Kit, so the sequenced TCRB transcripts were expressed ones. This immuneACCESS table, as held by TCRdb, lists in-frame sequences with V and J called but not all clones. Of the missing ones, under half trace to an unresolved V gene in checked studies; the others have no known cause. A total of approximately 250,000 clones appear in this sample, about 10% of them only once. The ten biggest clones cover less than 0.035% of the sample. The sample taken for sequencing was naive CD4+ T cells from blood. The cell subset or site label of this sample denotes: true naive CD4+ T cells. The origin of the receptors is a woman aged 18-29 years in good health.

This clone was observed a handful of times. The chain is built from TRBV5-1 and TRBJ2-1; tentatively, D is TRBD2 (6 bases). This CDR3 is 15 amino acids long. V dropped 5 bases and J dropped 8 bases, with 20 bases sitting between them. Germline lookup yields CDR1 SGHRS and CDR2 YFSETQ. In DNA form, the CDR3 reads TGCGCCAGCAGTCTGGAGGGCTTTGCAAGCGATGAGCAGTTCTTC. Encoded protein: CASSLEGFASDEQFF.

This clone was seen more than once but under ten times. CDR3 region: CASSIPTGYSDLGELFF. The DNA for the CDR3 is TGTGCCAGTAGCATTCCAACAGGATACTCGGATCTCGGGGAGCTGTTTTTT. This rearrangement joins TRBV19 to TRBJ2-2; D is perhaps TRBD1 (5 bases). The CDR3 is 17 residues long. V lost 6 bases, J lost 7 bases, and 24 bases lay in between. The germline V gene has CDR1 LNHDA and CDR2 SQIVND (reference sequence).

The CDR3 is CSVQRTQETQYF. The CDR3 DNA reads TGCAGCGTTCAAAGGACTCAAGAGACCCAGTACTTC. This chain uses TRBV29-1 with TRBJ2-5, with a weak D call TRBD2 (5 bases). The CDR3 consists of 12 residues. From germline, CDR1 is SQVTM and CDR2 ANQGSEA. V lost 5 bases and J 2 bases, leaving 9 bases between the germline ends.

This clone came up a few times. This chain links TRBV30 with TRBJ2-3; 7 bases are shared with TRBD2. The CDR3 loop spans 13 amino acids. From germline, CDR1 is GTSNPN and CDR2 SVGIG (reference sequence). Trimming removed 5 bases from V and 8 bases from J; junction bases left unmatched: 10. The CDR3 coding sequence is TGTGCCTGGGGGGGACTAAAAGGCGTTACGCAGTATTTT. Its protein product is CAWGGLKGVTQYF.

Only a few counts were recorded for this clone. V is TRBV28 and J is TRBJ1-2, with TRBD1 as a possible D gene (6 bases). The CDR3 covers 15 residues. CDR1 is MDHEN and CDR2 is SYDVKM in the germline V gene. Trimming stripped 2 bases from V and 3 bases from J, with 13 bases between. The CDR3 region has the DNA TGTGCCAGCAGTTTAGTCCAGGGGCTCGACTATGGCTACACCTTC. Protein product: CASSLVQGLDYGYTF.

The V call is TRBV6-1, the J call TRBJ1-5, with a tentative D call TRBD1 (5 bases). Germline V gives CDR1 MNHNS, CDR2 SASEGT. The CDR3 sequence is 14 residues long. V was shortened by 6 bases and J by 3 bases, with 12 bases between the two germline ends. The chain's CDR3 is CASRPGLINQPQHF. CDR3 DNA: TGTGCCAGCAGGCCGGGACTGATCAATCAGCCCCAGCATTTT.

The CDR3 loop reads CASSTLPAASSNQPQHF. The DNA for the CDR3 is TGTGCCAGTAGCACTCTTCCTGCAGCGTCTAGCAATCAGCCCCAGCATTTT. The chain recombines TRBV19 with TRBJ1-5; the D is unclear. Per the germline V gene, CDR1 is LNHDA and CDR2 is SQIVND (reference sequence). This CDR3 is built from 17 residues. V lost 6 bases to trimming and J lost 0 bases, with 18 bases between them.

This clone was seen more than once but under ten times. This chain links TRBV6-1 with TRBJ2-7; possible D gene TRBD1, 5 bases. The CDR3 consists of 14 residues. The germline gives CDR1 MNHNS, CDR2 SASEGT. Between the trimmed V and J ends, which lost 4 bases and 0 bases, there was a span of 10 bases. The CDR3 DNA sequence: TGTGCCAGCAGTGGTGCAGGGTACTCCTACGAGCAGTACTTC. Amino acid sequence: CASSGAGYSYEQYF.

V and J are TRBV18 and TRBJ2-7; TRBD1 might be the D (6 bases). Trimming removed 1 base at V and 6 bases at J, with 16 bases between. Per the germline V gene, CDR1 is KGHSH and CDR2 is LQKENI. This CDR3 region has 15 residues. This CDR3 is CASSPLSRGLAEQYF. The DNA for the CDR3 is TGTGCCAGCTCACCACTTTCCAGGGGCCTCGCCGAGCAGTACTTC.

This clone was seen only a few times. CDR3 sequence reads: CASSLSTQTGSGEKLFF. The CDR3 nucleotides are TGTGCCAGCAGTTTGAGCACCCAGACAGGGTCGGGTGAAAAACTGTTTTTT. V is TRBV27 and J is TRBJ1-4; TRBD1 matches at 7 bases. V was pared by 3 bases and J by 7 bases, with 14 bases of the junction left unmatched. This CDR3 is 17 amino acids long. Germline lookup yields CDR1 MNHEY and CDR2 SMNVEV (reference sequence).

This clone was seen only a few times. V gene TRBV5-6 combines with J gene TRBJ2-7; the match to TRBD2 covers 8 bases. The trim removed 7 bases at V and 3 bases at J, leaving 6 bases unmatched. CDR3 length: 13 residues. The germline CDR1 and CDR2 sequences are SGHDT and YYEEEE. This CDR3 reads CASRGGPFYEQYF. The DNA of the CDR3 is TGTGCCAGCCGGGGGGGGCCCTTCTACGAGCAGTACTTC.

This chain links TRBV18 with TRBJ1-3; perhaps TRBD1 as D (5 bases). The CDR3 runs 16 residues. Germline V gene sequence: CDR1 KGHSH, CDR2 LQKENI. V lost 2 bases to trimming and J lost 0 bases, with 11 bases between them. CDR3 DNA: TGTGCCAGCTCACCAGCGGGACGGAGCTCTGGAAACACCATATATTTT. Translating gives CASSPAGRSSGNTIYF. Supplemented by reference TRBV18 and TRBJ1-3, the full variable domain reads NAGVMQNPRHLVRRRGQEARLRCSPMKGHSHVYWYRQLPEEGLKFMVYLQKENIIDESGMPKERFSAEFPKEGPSILRIQQVVRGDSAAYFCASSPAGRSSGNTIYFGEGSWLTVV.

This clone was observed a few times. The chain combines TRBV19 with TRBJ2-1; D possibly corresponds to TRBD2 (5 bases). CDR3 length equals 14 residues. Germline V gene sequence: CDR1 LNHDA, CDR2 SQIVND (reference sequence). Trimming pared 3 bases from V and 6 bases from J, leaving 12 bases between. CDR3: CASSMRVSINEQFF. CDR3 in DNA: TGTGCCAGTAGTATGCGGGTTTCTATCAATGAGCAGTTCTTC.

The chain employs TRBV12-5 and TRBJ2-7; D may be TRBD2 (5 bases). V shed 2 bases and J shed 5 bases, with 7 bases lying between them. The CDR3 loop spans 12 amino acids. Looked up from germline, CDR1 is LGHNT and CDR2 is FRNRAP. CDR3 protein: CASGLTTNEQYF. CDR3 nucleotide sequence: TGTGCTAGTGGTTTGACGACTAACGAGCAGTACTTC. Together with reference TRBV12-5 and TRBJ2-7, the CDR3 gives the full variable domain: DARVTQTPRHKVTEMGQEVTMRCQPILGHNTVFWYRQTMMQGLELLAYFRNRAPLDDSGMPKDRFSAEMPDATLATLKIQPSEPRDSAVYFCASGLTTNEQYFGPGTRLTVT.

This clone has only a few counts. The chain combines TRBV9 with TRBJ1-2; perhaps TRBD1 as D (5 bases). With 0 bases removed from V and 7 bases from J, the gap between germline ends came to 13 bases. The CDR3 covers 14 residues. Germline V gene lookup returns CDR1 SGDLS and CDR2 YYNGEE. CDR3: CASSVEGNFPGYTF. Written as DNA, the CDR3 is TGTGCCAGCAGCGTAGAGGGGAATTTTCCTGGCTACACCTTC.

The rearrangement links TRBV6-1 to TRBJ2-7; tentatively, D is TRBD1 (6 bases). Trimming took 4 bases from V and 7 from J, leaving 20 bases between them. This CDR3 is built from 15 residues. Per germline, CDR1 MNHNS and CDR2 SASEGT. The DNA for the CDR3 is TGTGCCAGCAGTGTTGATCTGGGGGCCCCCGGGGAGCAGTACTTC. Translation gives CASSVDLGAPGEQYF.

The rearrangement links TRBV6-1 to TRBJ1-1, with D tentatively TRBD1 (6 bases). V was cut by 3 bases and J by 7 bases, with 15 bases left in between. Germline V lookup: CDR1 MNHNS, CDR2 SASEGT. This CDR3 comprises 14 residues. The CDR3 DNA is TGTGCCAGCAGTGATTTAGGGGGGGAGTATGAAGCTTTCTTT. Its translation: CASSDLGGEYEAFF.

This chain joins TRBV5-1 and TRBJ2-7, with 8 bases matching TRBD1. The germline CDR1 and CDR2 sequences are SGHRS and YFSETQ. Unmatched junction bases numbered 6, after V lost 4 bases and J lost 3 bases. The CDR3 runs to 14 residues. CDR3 sequence reads: CASSPRGPGYEQYF. The CDR3, as DNA: TGCGCCAGCAGCCCCAGGGGGCCCGGCTACGAGCAGTACTTC.

CDR3 loop: CASSHRDRGLYGYTF. The CDR3 region has the DNA TGTGCCAGCAGCCACCGGGACAGGGGGCTCTATGGCTACACCTTC. The chain carries TRBV6-5 and TRBJ1-2, with TRBD1 identical over 12 bases. V shed 6 bases, J shed 4 bases, and the junction held 6 bases outside the gene matches. The germline gives CDR1 MNHEY, CDR2 SVGAGI. This CDR3 comprises 15 residues.

The V and J genes are TRBV5-1 and TRBJ2-7, with TRBD1 matching over 11 bases. Trimming at V came to 0 bases and at J to 7 bases, leaving 9 bases not matched to a gene. CDR3 size: 16 residues. Germline values: CDR1 SGHRS, CDR2 YFSETQ. The DNA of the CDR3 is TGCGCCAGCAGCTTGGGGACCGGGACAGGGGGAGGAGAGCAGTACTTC. Protein: CASSLGTGTGGGEQYF.

V usage is TRBV6-1 and J usage is TRBJ2-7; D may be TRBD2 (6 bases). V was cut by 8 bases and J by 4 bases, with 15 bases left in between. The CDR3 loop spans 13 amino acids. CDR1 and CDR2 from the germline V gene are MNHNS and SASEGT. The CDR3 loop is CASGRGRRYEQYF. The DNA of the CDR3 is TGTGCCAGCGGTCGAGGGAGGAGGTACGAGCAGTACTTC.

The CDR3 nucleotides read TGCAGCGTTGAAGAGGGGGCAATGTATAGCACTGAAGCTTTCTTT. It is translated as CSVEEGAMYSTEAFF. The chain employs TRBV29-1 and TRBJ1-1, with a possible D match to TRBD1 (6 bases). V dropped 0 bases and J dropped 4 bases, with 15 bases sitting between them. This CDR3 is built from 15 residues. Germline V gene lookup returns CDR1 SQVTM and CDR2 ANQGSEA.

The chain joins TRBV5-1 to TRBJ2-5; D may be TRBD2 (6 bases). The germline V and J ends were trimmed by 0 bases and 1 base, with 13 bases remaining between them. Germline lookup yields CDR1 SGHRS and CDR2 YFSETQ. The CDR3 runs to 16 residues. CDR3 nucleotide sequence: TGCGCCAGCAGCTTGGGGAGGAGGGTGCCCCAAGAGACCCAGTACTTC. It codes for CASSLGRRVPQETQYF.

This clone was counted only a few times. CDR3 amino acids: CASSPRGGGPGSYNEQFF. In nucleotides, the CDR3 is TGTGCCAGTAGTCCGCGTGGGGGAGGGCCCGGCTCCTACAATGAGCAGTTCTTC. The chain joins TRBV19 to TRBJ2-1; the match to TRBD2 covers 7 bases. Germline loops: CDR1 LNHDA, CDR2 SQIVND (reference sequence). This CDR3 has 18 residues. With V trimmed by 5 bases and J by 0 bases, 13 bases remained unmatched.

Only a few counts were recorded for this clone. J is TRBJ2-3 and V is TRBV2; unclear D gene. Trimming took 2 bases from V and 2 from J, leaving 5 bases between them. The CDR3 consists of 13 residues. Germline loops: CDR1 SNHLY, CDR2 FYNNEI. The CDR3 loop reads CASSERLTDTQYF. For the CDR3, the DNA is TGTGCCAGCAGTGAACGTCTCACAGATACGCAGTATTTT.

The chain combines TRBV30 with TRBJ2-3; the match to TRBD2 covers 13 bases. The V gene end was trimmed by 5 bases and the J gene end by 5 bases; junction bases not matched to a gene: 19. Germline CDR1 is GTSNPN and CDR2 is SVGIG (reference sequence). This CDR3 contains 19 residues. As DNA, the CDR3 is TGTGCCTGGCGGGGGGGGACTAGCGGGGAGATCGCGTGGGTAGATACGCAGTATTTT. This sequence encodes CAWRGGTSGEIAWVDTQYF.

This clone was observed a few times. The chain carries TRBV19 and TRBJ1-2, with 7 bases identical to TRBD1. CDR3 length: 14 residues. V was clipped by 7 bases and J by 1 base; unmatched bases: 6. Germline CDR1 reads LNHDA; CDR2 reads SQIVND (reference sequence). The DNA for the CDR3 is TGTGCCAGTACCGACAGGGCGAATAACTATGGCTACACCTTC. Encoded protein: CASTDRANNYGYTF.

The gene calls are TRBV14 and TRBJ2-3; D is possibly TRBD2 (7 bases). Germline CDR1 reads SGHDN; CDR2 reads FVKESK. Trimming removed 6 bases at V and 2 bases at J, with 12 bases between. The CDR3 loop spans 14 amino acids. The CDR3 sequence: CASRFAGATDTQYF. CDR3 bases: TGTGCCAGCAGGTTCGCGGGGGCCACAGATACGCAGTATTTT.

This clone was detected only a few times. The chain uses TRBV25-1 and TRBJ2-7; the match to TRBD1 covers 8 bases. The CDR3 is 16 residues long. Germline CDR1 reads MGHDK; CDR2 reads SYGVNS. After removal of 5 bases from V and 2 bases from J, the junction contained 11 bases not matched to a gene. CDR3 sequence (DNA): TGTGCCAGCAGTCCCAGAGTCCACAGGGGGACCTACGAGCAGTACTTC. It codes for CASSPRVHRGTYEQYF.

This clone came up a few times. The gene calls are TRBV2 and TRBJ1-6; weak D call: TRBD1 (5 bases). The germline V gene encodes CDR1 SNHLY and CDR2 FYNNEI. There are 11 residues in the CDR3. Trimming removed 5 bases from V and 13 bases from J, with 9 bases in between. CDR3 protein: CASSSGTPLHF. For the CDR3, the DNA is TGTGCCAGCAGTTCCGGGACTCCCCTCCACTTT.